This TCR beta chain was sequenced in a study of CXCR3-negative and CXCR3-positive naive CD8 T cells. Sorts performed in triplicate captured roughly 320,000 cells each from every CD8+ T cell subset. TRB cDNA was prepared as libraries by UMI-labeled 5' RACE. TCRdb re-called the 5' RACE reads and gives one entry per CDR3 protein, without DNA. The listing records around 84,000 distinct CDR3 sequences. To note about this clonotype: Its antigen is not identified.

Study-wide results and limits: Memory, not naive, CXCR3-negative and CXCR3-positive cells differed in TRBV-TRBJ usage. Higher TRB CDR3 hydrophobicity marked CXCR3-positive naive cells relative to CXCR3-negative naive cells.

The germline gives CDR1 SGHAT, CDR2 FQNNGV. This CDR3 region has 15 residues. Input material: naive CXCR3+ CD8+ T cells from blood. Noted subset: CD45RO-CCR7+CD27+CD95- naive CD8+ T cells expressing CXCR3 (TNR3+). The source of this sequence is a human donor in good health. Some clones in this sample may be carry-over from other donors' samples. The chain is built from TRBV11-2 and TRBJ1-1; TCRdb's D gene call, TRBD1, goes unchecked for lack of DNA. The chain's CDR3 is CASSPLTGGSREAFF.